This TCR beta chain was identified in a study of blood T cell repertoires in COVID-19. In the study overall: The United States, Italy and Spain provided the acute and convalescent COVID-19 samples.

Sequencing used immunoSEQ multiplex PCR; TCRdb keeps in-frame clones, though not all of them. The sample has about 350,000 clones, less than 90% seen once. This CDR3 contains 16 residues. Germline CDR1 and CDR2: LGHNA and YSLEER. Deletions cut 3 bases from V and 3 bases from J, with 12 bases between. This clone was seen just once. The V call is TRBV4-3, the J call TRBJ1-6; the D is unclear. The sequence derives from a woman aged 30 to 39 who had recovered from COVID-19. The sequenced sample consisted of PBMCs or T cells enriched from blood (not recorded which). The CDR3 loop is CASSHPELSYNSPLHF. The CDR3 region has the DNA TGCGCCAGCAGCCACCCGGAGCTCAGCTATAATTCACCCCTCCACTTT.